The T cell receptor (beta chain) described here comes from a study of shared clonotypes between healthy human individuals (TCRdb year 2020). A note on the overall study: Three men and two women, aged 18 to 49 years, made up the cohort. The study deeply sequenced blood TCR repertoires of about 5 healthy adults to estimate repertoire size and the extent of clonotype sharing between individuals. Different laboratories and diverse techniques were used to prepare libraries and sequence TCR repertoires, to increase sequencing depth and limit assay-specific biases. Between about 0.94 and 8.9 billion PBMCs per donor were obtained by leukapheresis.

A word on this clone: Its recognized antigen is unknown. Base qualities are not recorded, but no much larger clone differs from it by a single base.

V loses 5 bases at its end and J loses 8 bases; junction bases beyond the gene matches: 9. Reading the germline V gene gives CDR1 SGHRS and CDR2 YFSETQ. The CDR3, from cysteine to phenylalanine, totals 15 residues. Of the read, only the CDR3 DNA is kept; its 45 bases are in frame from base 1. Using the deep immunoSEQ assay, TCR CDR3 regions were amplified from genomic DNA by multiplex PCR. Extracted genomic DNA from each cell subset was spread evenly across all wells of several immunoSEQ 96-well plates, with each plate serving as a replicate. Each replicate PCR for unsorted PBMC received about 0.3 ug genomic DNA, equal to tens of thousands of T cell genomes. Unsorted PBMC genomic DNA was sequenced across ten immunoSEQ deep assay plates. Purified libraries were quantified with a Qubit 3.0 fluorometer, sized on a Bioanalyzer 2100, and re-quantified with the KAPA Library Quantification kit. Every immunoSEQ 96-well plate was sequenced on a dedicated single-read 150-cycle Illumina NextSeq 550 flow cell. Per the original workflow: Because the immunoSEQ output held only junctional sequences and lacked quality scores, the filtering could not match the filtering applied to full-length reads. To assign V/J genes and CDR3, sequences were annotated against IMGT germline references using PyIR, a Python wrapper for IgBLAST v1.9. Reads were filtered out if the reads had weak V/J assignments (E-value above 1e-6), no CDR3, stop codons, out-of-frame junctions, or ambiguous translated residues. A V3J clonotype was defined by an identical inferred V gene, J gene, and CDR3 amino acid sequence. Percentage overlap between repertoires was computed as shared unique clonotypes divided by the size of the smaller repertoire. Repertoire richness was assessed with RTK rarefaction, the Chao1 estimator, and Recon v2.1 estimates of unobserved clonotypes. TCRdb limited this immuneACCESS table to in-frame rearrangements with V and J called. A share of clones is missing; checked studies link under half to unresolved V genes, and the rest is unexplained. Clone size and the V and J calls come from that table; the DNA yielded D and trimming. The sample records 470,000 or so clones, more than 65% of which are singletons. The ten largest clones add up to approximately 11% of the sample.

Donors were healthy HIV-negative adults with no recently reported acute infections or vaccinations. Only Caucasian adults living in Nashville, Tennessee, USA were represented among the donors. In the unsorted samples, 70 million to 95 million PBMCs were counted, and genomic DNA was extracted using the QIAamp DNA Blood Mini kit. After blood collection by leukapheresis, PBMCs were isolated using Ficoll-Histopaque density gradient centrifugation and then cryopreserved in the vapor phase of liquid nitrogen. The study at large found these results: Pairwise subsampling indicated that sequencing depth was expected to affect the degree of clonotype sharing among donors. Sampling was restricted to blood, and TCR repertoires in tissues likely differ from the TCR repertoires found in blood. Because the study included only a small number of donors, the genetic and exposure-history diversity represented was limited.

The sequenced sample was PBMCs. In this chain, TRBV5-1 is recombined with TRBJ2-1, and TRBD2 aligns with 11 junction nucleotides. The clonotype comes from a woman aged 40 to 50 in good health. Some clones in this sample may be carry-over from other donors' samples. The DNA sequence follows: TGCGCCAGCAGGTTACTAGCGGGAGTTTTCCATGAGCAGTTCTTC. Its translation is CASRLLAGVFHEQFF.